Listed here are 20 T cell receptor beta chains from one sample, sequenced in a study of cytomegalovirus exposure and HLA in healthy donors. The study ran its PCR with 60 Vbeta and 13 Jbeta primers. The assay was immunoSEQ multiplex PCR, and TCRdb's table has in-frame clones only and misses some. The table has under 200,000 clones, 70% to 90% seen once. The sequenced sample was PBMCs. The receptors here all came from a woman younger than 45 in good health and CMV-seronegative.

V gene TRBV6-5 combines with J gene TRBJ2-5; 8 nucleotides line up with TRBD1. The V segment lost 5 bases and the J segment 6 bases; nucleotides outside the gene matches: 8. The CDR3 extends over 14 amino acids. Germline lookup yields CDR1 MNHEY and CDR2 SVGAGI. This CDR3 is CASSPGDRRQTQYF. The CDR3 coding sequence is TGTGCCAGCAGTCCCGGGGACAGGAGGCAGACCCAGTACTTC.

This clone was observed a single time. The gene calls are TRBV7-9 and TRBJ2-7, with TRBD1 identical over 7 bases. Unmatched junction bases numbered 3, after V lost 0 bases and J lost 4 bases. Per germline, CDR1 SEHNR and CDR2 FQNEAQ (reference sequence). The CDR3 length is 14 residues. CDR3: CASSLARDSYEQYF. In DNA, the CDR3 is TGTGCCAGCAGCTTAGCCAGGGACAGTTACGAGCAGTACTTC.

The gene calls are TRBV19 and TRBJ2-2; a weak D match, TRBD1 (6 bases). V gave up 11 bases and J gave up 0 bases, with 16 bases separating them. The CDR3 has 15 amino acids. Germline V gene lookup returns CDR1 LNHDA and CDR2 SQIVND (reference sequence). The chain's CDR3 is CASSGRTANTGELFF. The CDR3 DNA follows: TGTGCCTCCAGCGGTAGGACAGCGAACACCGGGGAGCTGTTTTTT.

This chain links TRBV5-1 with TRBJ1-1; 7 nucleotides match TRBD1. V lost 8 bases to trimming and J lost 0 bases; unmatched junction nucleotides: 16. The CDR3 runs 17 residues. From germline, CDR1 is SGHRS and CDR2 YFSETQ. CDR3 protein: CARHDRATRDMNTEAFF. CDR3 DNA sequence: TGCGCCAGACATGACAGGGCCACAAGGGACATGAACACTGAAGCTTTCTTT.

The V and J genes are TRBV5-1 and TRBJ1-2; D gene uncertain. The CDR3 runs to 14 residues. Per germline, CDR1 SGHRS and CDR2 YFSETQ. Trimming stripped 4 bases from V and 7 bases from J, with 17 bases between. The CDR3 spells CASSLTGEASGYTF. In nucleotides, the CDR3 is TGCGCCAGCAGCCTGACCGGGGAGGCGTCTGGCTACACCTTC.

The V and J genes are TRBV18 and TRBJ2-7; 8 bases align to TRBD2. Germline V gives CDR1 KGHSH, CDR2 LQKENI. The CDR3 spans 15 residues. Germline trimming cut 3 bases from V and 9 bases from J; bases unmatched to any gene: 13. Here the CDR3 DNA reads TGTGCCAGCTCACCCTCACTAGCGGAGGCAAGCGGGCAGTACTTC. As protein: CASSPSLAEASGQYF.

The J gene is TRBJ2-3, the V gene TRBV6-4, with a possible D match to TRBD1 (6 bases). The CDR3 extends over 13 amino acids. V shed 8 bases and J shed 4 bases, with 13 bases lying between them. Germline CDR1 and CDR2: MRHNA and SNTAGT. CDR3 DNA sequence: TGTGCCAGCGGACAGAATAGCGCAGATACGCAGTATTTT. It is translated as CASGQNSADTQYF.

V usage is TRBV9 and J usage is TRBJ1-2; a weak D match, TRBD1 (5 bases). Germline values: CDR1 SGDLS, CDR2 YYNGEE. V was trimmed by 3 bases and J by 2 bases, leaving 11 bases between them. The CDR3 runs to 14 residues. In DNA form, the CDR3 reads TGTGCCAGCAGCGGGGGGGGGTTGAACTATGGCTACACCTTC. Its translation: CASSGGGLNYGYTF.

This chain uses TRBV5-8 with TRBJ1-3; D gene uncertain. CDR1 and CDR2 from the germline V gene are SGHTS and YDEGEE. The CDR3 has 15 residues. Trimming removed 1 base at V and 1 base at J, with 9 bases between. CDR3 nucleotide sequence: TGTGCCAGCAGCTTGAGTTCGAGATCTGGAAACACCATATATTTT. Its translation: CASSLSSRSGNTIYF. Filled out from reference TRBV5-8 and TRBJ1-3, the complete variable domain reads EAGVTQSPTHLIKTRGQQATLRCSPISGHTSVYWYQQALGLGLQFLLWYDEGEERNRGNFPPRFSGRQFPNYSSELNVNALELEDSALYLCASSLSSRSGNTIYFGEGSWLTVV.

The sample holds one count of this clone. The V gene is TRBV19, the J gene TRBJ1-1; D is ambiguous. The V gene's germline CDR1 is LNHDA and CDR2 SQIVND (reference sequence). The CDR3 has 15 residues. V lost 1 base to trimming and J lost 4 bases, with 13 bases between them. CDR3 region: CASSIGLSAGTEAFF. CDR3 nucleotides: TGTGCCAGTAGTATAGGACTCTCCGCCGGCACTGAAGCTTTCTTT. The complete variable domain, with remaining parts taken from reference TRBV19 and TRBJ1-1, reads DGGITQSPKYLFRKEGQNVTLSCEQNLNHDAMYWYRQDPGQGLRLIYYSQIVNDFQKGDIAEGYSVSREKKESFPLTVTSAQKNPTAFYLCASSIGLSAGTEAFFGQGTRLTVV.

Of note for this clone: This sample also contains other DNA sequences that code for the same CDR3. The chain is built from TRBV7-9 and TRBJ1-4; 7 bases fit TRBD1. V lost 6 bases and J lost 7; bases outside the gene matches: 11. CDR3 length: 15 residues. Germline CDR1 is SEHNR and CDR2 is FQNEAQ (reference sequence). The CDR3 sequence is CASSYGQAGREKLFF. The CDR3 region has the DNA TGTGCCAGCAGTTACGGACAGGCCGGTCGTGAAAAACTGTTTTTT.

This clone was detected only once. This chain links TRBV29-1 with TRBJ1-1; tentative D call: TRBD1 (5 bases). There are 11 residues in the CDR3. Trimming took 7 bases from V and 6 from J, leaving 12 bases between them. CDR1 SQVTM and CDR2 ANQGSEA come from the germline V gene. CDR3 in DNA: TGCAGCGGATCAGGGATCGCTGAAGCTTTCTTT. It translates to CSGSGIAEAFF.

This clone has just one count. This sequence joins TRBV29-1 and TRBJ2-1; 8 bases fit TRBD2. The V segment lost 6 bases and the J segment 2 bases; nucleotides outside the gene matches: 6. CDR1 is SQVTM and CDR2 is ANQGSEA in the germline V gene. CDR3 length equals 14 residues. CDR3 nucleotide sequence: TGCAGCGTACATACGGGACTAGCCTACAATGAGCAGTTCTTC. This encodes CSVHTGLAYNEQFF.

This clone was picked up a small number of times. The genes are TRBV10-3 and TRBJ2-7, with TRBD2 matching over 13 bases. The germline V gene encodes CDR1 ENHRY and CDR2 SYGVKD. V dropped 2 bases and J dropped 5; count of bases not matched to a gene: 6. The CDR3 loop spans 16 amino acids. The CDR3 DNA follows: TGTGCCATCAGTGAGGACCGTACTAGCGGGAGGGACGAGCAGTACTTC. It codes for CAISEDRTSGRDEQYF.

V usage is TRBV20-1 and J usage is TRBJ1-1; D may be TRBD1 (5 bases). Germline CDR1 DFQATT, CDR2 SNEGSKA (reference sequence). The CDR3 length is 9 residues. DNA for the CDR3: TGCAGACCCAGGGCTGAAGCTTTCTTT. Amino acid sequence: CRPRAEAFF.

CDR3 in amino acids: CASSPRGLTDTQYF. The CDR3 DNA follows: TGTGCCAGCAGCCCCAGGGGGCTCACAGATACGCAGTATTTT. This chain connects TRBV9 to TRBJ2-3, with 8 bases fitting TRBD1. After removal of 4 bases from V and 2 bases from J, the junction contained 3 bases not matched to a gene. This CDR3 spans 14 amino acids. Germline lookup yields CDR1 SGDLS and CDR2 YYNGEE.

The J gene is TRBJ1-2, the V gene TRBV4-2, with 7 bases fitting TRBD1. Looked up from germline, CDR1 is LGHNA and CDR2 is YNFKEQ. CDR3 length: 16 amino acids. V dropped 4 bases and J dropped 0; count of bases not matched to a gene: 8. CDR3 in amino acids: CASSLAGTVANYGYTF. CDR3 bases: TGTGCCAGCAGCCTCGCCGGGACAGTCGCTAACTATGGCTACACCTTC.

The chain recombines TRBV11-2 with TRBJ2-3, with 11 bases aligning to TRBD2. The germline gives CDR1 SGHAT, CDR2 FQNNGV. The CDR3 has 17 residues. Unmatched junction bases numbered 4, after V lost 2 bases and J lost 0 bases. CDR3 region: CASSLLRTSGSTDTQYF. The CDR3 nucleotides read TGTGCCAGCAGCTTACTTCGGACTAGCGGGAGCACAGATACGCAGTATTTT.

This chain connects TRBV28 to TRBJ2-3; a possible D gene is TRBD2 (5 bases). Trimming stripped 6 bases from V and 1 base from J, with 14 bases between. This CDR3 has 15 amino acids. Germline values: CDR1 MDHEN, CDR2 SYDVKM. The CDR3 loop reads CASSPGLGGTDTQYF. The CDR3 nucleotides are TGTGCCAGCAGCCCCGGACTTGGTGGCACAGATACGCAGTATTTT.

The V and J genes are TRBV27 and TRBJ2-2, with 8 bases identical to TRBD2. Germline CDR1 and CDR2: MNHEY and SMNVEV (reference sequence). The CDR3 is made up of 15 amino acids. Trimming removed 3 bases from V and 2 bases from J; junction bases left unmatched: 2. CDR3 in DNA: TGTGCCAGCAGTTTGCGGGGGGCAAACACCGGGGAGCTGTTTTTT. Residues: CASSLRGANTGELFF.